Presented here are 9 T cell receptor beta chains from one specimen sequenced in a study of human versus mouse CDR3 diversity and MHC coevolution. TCRdb's copy holds only in-frame clones and misses some; the assay was immunoSEQ multiplex PCR. The data contain tens of thousands of clones, around 93% of them singletons. Material: naive CD4+ T cells from blood. The subset was: CD45RO-negative CD62L-positive naive CD4 T cells. The receptors were gathered from a person aged 30-69 years in good health.

This sequence joins TRBV19 and TRBJ2-1; D is possibly TRBD2 (6 bases). Trimming left V 7 bases short and J 3 bases short, with 13 bases between. The length of the CDR3 is 14 residues. Germline V gives CDR1 LNHDA, CDR2 SQIVND (reference sequence). CDR3 coding DNA: TGTGCCAGTATTGGGGGAGGCGACTACAATGAGCAGTTCTTC. It specifies CASIGGGDYNEQFF.

The chain links TRBV4-1 to TRBJ2-7; 8 bases line up with TRBD1. V trimming: 1 base; J trimming: 3 bases; junction bases outside the gene matches: 2. CDR3 size: 14 residues. Looked up from germline, CDR1 is MGHRA and CDR2 is YSYEKL. CDR3 residues: CASSQGDRFYEQYF. The CDR3 region has the DNA TGCGCCAGCAGCCAAGGGGACAGGTTCTACGAGCAGTACTTC.

The genes are TRBV7-2 and TRBJ2-3; no clear D. Trimming removed 5 bases from V and 0 bases from J, with 12 bases in between. This CDR3 contains 15 residues. Germline CDR1 SGHTA, CDR2 FQGNSA. The CDR3 nucleotides read TGTGCCAGCAGCCTGTGGTTGGCTAGCACAGATACGCAGTATTTT. This encodes CASSLWLASTDTQYF. Full variable domain (rest looked up from reference TRBV7-2 and TRBJ2-3): GAGVSQSPSNKVTEKGKDVELRCDPISGHTALYWYRQSLGQGLEFLIYFQGNSAPDKSGLPSDRFSAERTGGSVSTLTIQRTQQEDSAVYLCASSLWLASTDTQYFGPGTRLTVL.

This rearrangement joins TRBV7-9 to TRBJ1-2; no clear D gene. The V gene's germline CDR1 is SEHNR and CDR2 FQNEAQ (reference sequence). Trimming took off 1 base at V and 2 bases at J, with 5 bases between the two ends. The length of the CDR3 is 13 residues. The CDR3 nucleotides read TGTGCCAGCAGCTTAGGCCAGAACTATGGCTACACCTTC. Its protein product is CASSLGQNYGYTF.

The DNA of the CDR3 is TGTGCCAGCAGCTTACAAGTCGGTTCACCCCTCCACTTT. Translation: CASSLQVGSPLHF. The chain is built from TRBV7-3 and TRBJ1-6; no reliable D call. This CDR3 spans 13 amino acids. The V gene lost 2 bases and the J gene lost 9 bases, with 8 bases spanning the gap. Per germline, CDR1 SGHTA and CDR2 FQGTGA.

This sequence joins TRBV2 and TRBJ2-4, with 9 nucleotides matching TRBD1. The germline V gene encodes CDR1 SNHLY and CDR2 FYNNEI. The CDR3 loop spans 14 amino acids. The V segment lost 7 bases and the J segment 7 bases; nucleotides outside the gene matches: 8. The DNA of the CDR3 is TGTGCCAGCACCGTCGACAGGGGGTGGAACATTCAGTACTTC. Translation gives CASTVDRGWNIQYF.

Turning to this clone: Mismatch with germline at one junction end may stem from a read error. The chain joins TRBV5-4 to TRBJ2-7; 8 bases are shared with TRBD1. Germline V gives CDR1 SGHNT, CDR2 YYREEE (reference sequence). The CDR3 spans 14 residues. The CDR3 nucleotides are TGTGCCGGCAGCTGGAAGGACAGGGAAGGCGAGCAGTACTTC. This encodes CAGSWKDREGEQYF.

This chain joins TRBV5-1 and TRBJ2-4; tentatively, D is TRBD1 (8 bases). V dropped 4 bases and J dropped 6 bases, with 14 bases sitting between them. Germline loops: CDR1 SGHRS, CDR2 YFSETQ. The CDR3 contains 14 residues. This CDR3 is CASSVDREGNIQYF. The CDR3 DNA reads TGCGCCAGCAGCGTGGACAGGGAGGGAAACATTCAGTACTTC. The whole variable domain, filled in from reference TRBV5-1 and TRBJ2-4, reads KAGVTQTPRYLIKTRGQQVTLSCSPISGHRSVSWYQQTPGQGLQFLFEYFSETQRNKGNFPGRFSGRQFSNSRSEMNVSTLELGDSALYLCASSVDREGNIQYFGAGTRLSVL.

The chain recombines TRBV18 with TRBJ1-6; D might be TRBD1 (5 bases). The CDR3 runs to 14 residues. Germline values: CDR1 KGHSH, CDR2 LQKENI. V was pared by 4 bases and J by 7 bases, with 11 bases between. The CDR3 loop is CASSLDRRNSPLHF. In nucleotides, the CDR3 is TGTGCCAGCTCACTTGACAGAAGGAATTCACCCCTCCACTTT.